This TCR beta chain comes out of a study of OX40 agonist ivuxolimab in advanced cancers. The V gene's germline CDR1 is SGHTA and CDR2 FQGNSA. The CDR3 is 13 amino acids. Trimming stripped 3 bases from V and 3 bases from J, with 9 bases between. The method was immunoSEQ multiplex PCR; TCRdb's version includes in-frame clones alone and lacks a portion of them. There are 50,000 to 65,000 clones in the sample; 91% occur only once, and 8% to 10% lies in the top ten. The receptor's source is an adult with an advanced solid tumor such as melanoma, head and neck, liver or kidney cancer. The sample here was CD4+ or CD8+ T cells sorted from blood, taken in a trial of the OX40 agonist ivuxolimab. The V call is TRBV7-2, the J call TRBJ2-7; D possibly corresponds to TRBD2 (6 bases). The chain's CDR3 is CASSFGGNYEQYF. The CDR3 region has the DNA TGTGCCAGCAGCTTTGGAGGGAACTACGAGCAGTACTTC.